This T cell receptor (beta chain) was profiled in a study of cytomegalovirus exposure and HLA in healthy donors (dated by TCRdb to 2016 to 2017). Regarding the study in general: An earlier analysis of approximately 640 of the donors reported 250 to 350 Gb of sequence data and approximately 110 million unique TCR beta sequences from some 180 million T cells. In a later genetic analysis, genome-wide SNP genotypes for about three fifths of the roughly 670 donors were used, and that subset was treated as a discovery cohort. Besides the first cohort of 500 to 700 subjects, a separate validation cohort made up of over 100 different subjects was used. Typing coverage varied by locus: about 620-630 donors for A, B, C, DRB1 and DQB1; 500 to 550 for DQA1; more than 600 for DPA1; roughly 450 for DPB1. All discovery cohort repertoires had been generated on a single sequencing platform. Donor age, sex, ethnicity and CMV serostatus were compiled together with the repertoire data. Across 300 to 400 genotyped donors of the cohort, an average of about 240,000 unique TCR beta nucleotide sequences per donor were sequenced, and approximately 17% of those sequences were non-productive. Five DR-DQ haplotypes were handled as single units for association and clustering because linkage in the cohort was strong. To predict cytomegalovirus infection status, the study combined high-throughput TCR immunosequencing, statistical association of individual TCRs with disease status, and machine learning. To study patterns of TCR occurrence, a later analysis re-analyzed previously published TCR beta repertoires from several hundred donors and added high-resolution HLA genotyping. HLA typing included class I and class II loci at four-digit resolution. An earlier analysis of about 620 of the donors applied high-throughput TCR beta sequencing to assess whether each TCR beta V gene segment acted as functional or pseudogenic. The study aimed to test whether cataloging public T cell receptors could reveal signatures of past pathogen exposure. Rather than using new phenotypic data, the later analysis identified candidate immune exposures from TCR beta sequences and from how often those sequences occurred across donors. Around 330 gigabases of sequencing data and around 80 million unique TCR sequences made up an early release that covered approximately 650 HLA-typed donors. The study profiled the T cell repertoires of around 700 subjects by immunosequencing and related them to cytomegalovirus serostatus. Of the 398 genotyped donors, 81% fell in the genetic ancestry cluster associated with self-reported Caucasian donors.

This clone was recorded only once. Its specific antigen is unknown. No base quality information exists; no much larger clone differs at one position. The library was built by means of the immunoSEQ multiplex PCR assay. For the multiplex PCR, a mixture combining 60 forward primers for TCR Vbeta segments and 13 reverse primers for TCR Jbeta segments was used. The CDR3 region of rearranged TCR beta genes was amplified from genomic DNA with a multiplex PCR assay. The amplified TCR beta libraries were sequenced on the Illumina HiSeq System as 87-base-pair reads. From the authors' description of their analysis: A later analysis counted 65 million to 90 million unique TCR beta chains across the 640 or so repertoires, and 9.5 million to 11 million of these chains were shared by at least two donors. Raw reads were error-corrected and collapsed into unique sequences with a nearest-neighbor algorithm that merged closely related sequences to remove PCR and sequencing errors. CDR3 sequences were aligned to IMGT reference sequences to assign V, D and J gene segments. For a sequence to be retained, a match of at least six nucleotides was required to both a V gene segment and a J gene segment. Rearrangements were called productive when the CDR3 lacked stop codons and stayed in frame with V and J; all others were non-productive. Following IMGT convention, CDR3 was defined as the stretch from the second conserved V-encoded cysteine to the conserved J-encoded phenylalanine. The earlier analysis of about 560 of the donors excluded any sequence lacking an unambiguous match to a single V gene segment. An earlier analysis of approximately 590 of the donors classified V segments as functional when productive rearrangements were above 56.7% and as segregating when the standard deviation between donors was above 5%. To diagnose cytomegalovirus status from the catalog of TCR beta chain sequences, a statistical classification framework was built. In a later analysis, TCR nucleotide sequences were compared against IMGT/GENE-DB human TR gene sequences so that V and J genes could be assigned. In a later analysis, CDR3 sequences and most-parsimonious VDJ recombination scenarios were assigned using the TCRdist pipeline. In a later analysis, each TCR beta chain was defined by its CDR3 amino acid sequence together with its V-gene family, and reads lacking a unique V-gene family were excluded. To address suspected cross-contamination and a sequencing artifact, a later analysis removed approximately 600 highly shared, low-generation-probability nucleotide sequences. For each public chain, a later analysis derived a clonal expansion index from normalized ranks of inferred template counts within each repertoire. In a later analysis, generation probabilities were computed with a VDJ recombination model fitted to out-of-frame rearrangements, and the resulting probabilities were checked against IGoR. Hypergeometric tests were used in a later analysis to score TCR-TCR, TCR-HLA and TCR-CMV co-occurrence, with a repertoire-size bias correction applied to the TCR pairs. To estimate false discovery rates, a later analysis permuted the HLA or CMV assignments 20 times. A later analysis grouped co-occurring TCRs with DBSCAN, adding TCRdist sequence similarity when clustering within HLA-allele-positive subsets. Repertoires with fewer than 30,000 or more than 120,000 public chains, plus five repertoires with anomalous nucleotide sharing, were excluded from co-occurrence clustering. In its TCRdb copy, this immuneACCESS table keeps in-frame sequences only and misses some clones. Where compared with another copy, unresolved V genes explain less than half of these, and the others have no known cause. V and J calls and clone size are given by that table; D and trimming were obtained from the DNA. The sample includes 150,000 to 200,000 clones, with about 81% observed a single time. In total, the top ten clones hold around 2.1% of the sample.

The cohort was made up of 500 to 850 healthy bone marrow donors. At the time of sampling, every cohort member was nominally healthy, though immune exposures that went unrecorded were likely present. The donor tested CMV seropositive, placing the donor among the roughly 300 seropositive members of the cohort. Every donor gave a peripheral blood sample, and the peripheral blood mononuclear cells from that sample were used for TCR beta sequencing. Genomic DNA extraction from the blood cell samples was performed with the Qiagen DNeasy Blood Extraction Kit. The CDR3, from cysteine to phenylalanine, totals 14 residues. The only DNA kept is the CDR3, 42 bases in frame from the first base. Sequences SNHLY (CDR1) and FYNNEI (CDR2) are obtained from the germline V gene. The study at large found these results: Because HLA typing was missing for some donors at each locus, association tests included only the typed subset. According to the authors, the approach could potentially be generalized to other disease states and immunological phenotypes. In vitro tests confirmed that a few of the cytomegalovirus-associated TCR beta chains recognize cytomegalovirus antigens. While some public TCRs were present in many individuals, most TCR sequences turned up only very rarely across donors. Compared with the approximately 710-donor mean, donors in an Asian-associated ancestry cluster had fewer N-insertions in productive TCRs, according to a later genetic analysis. Assigning TCR associations to individual alleles was difficult when HLA alleles, especially DR and DQ, strongly co-occurred. This cohort had only TCR beta chains sequenced, and the lack of alpha or paired-chain data limited which features could be detected. In both the original and validation cohorts, the classifier was reported to diagnose cytomegalovirus status with high specificity and sensitivity. Because counts were too low, around 18 rarely observed V segments, including chromosome 9 orphons, were left out of the earlier analysis of several hundred of the donors. In a later analysis, most CMV-associated TCR beta chains were found to appear HLA-restricted, with HLA associations seemingly driven largely by CMV exposure. Because the 87-base-pair reads could not distinguish some IMGT-functional V segments, including TRBV6-2 and TRBV6-3, those segments were excluded. A later analysis found that TCR association rates varied across HLA loci, with DRB1 alleles showing the most associated TCRs and HLA-C alleles the fewest. In an earlier analysis of about 600 of the donors, most TCR beta V segments appeared in productive rearrangements about 87% or about 30% of the time, broadly matching IMGT annotations. Several of the top co-occurrence clusters appeared to be linked to parvovirus B19, influenza, CMV and Epstein-Barr virus, according to a later analysis. Roughly uniform sequencing depth across donors was assumed in presence/absence analyses, although this assumption may not hold. A further reported finding was that TCR beta sequences accurately predicted the HLA-A and HLA-B alleles for most subjects in the first cohort. Immune exposure information for the cohort was limited to CMV serostatus. Correlated functional status among segregating V segments might be attributable to linkage disequilibrium, but an unknown experimental factor could not be ruled out. The study gave a list of more than 150 TCR beta chains associated with cytomegalovirus. An association between a missense DCLRE1C variant and V-gene and J-gene trimming of TCR beta chains was found in a later genetic analysis and replicated in an independent cohort. In a later analysis, HLA-associated TCR beta chains showed more clonal expansion and lower generation probabilities than non-associated chains that were equally common. In a later analysis, some 18,000 TCR beta sequences were associated with specific HLA alleles at a false discovery rate of 0.05. A cluster of highly shared sequence variants was judged likely to be a technical artifact of the sequencing pipeline.

This sequence originates from a woman aged 18 to 35 in good health and CMV-seropositive. In this chain, TRBV2 is recombined with TRBJ2-5; 8 of the junction bases match TRBD2. The DNA matches TRBJ2-7 better at its end, which makes the J call doubtful. Sequenced material: PBMCs. The DNA sequence is TGTGCCAGCTGTACAGGACTAGCAGTCCACGAGCAGTACTTC. This is translated as CASCTGLAVHEQYF.